This TCR beta chain stems from a study of OX40 agonist ivuxolimab in advanced cancers. Some background on the complete study: The costimulatory receptor OX40 (CD134) was targeted by ivuxolimab, a fully human IgG2 agonistic monoclonal antibody. The dose-escalation cohort was roughly 87% male with a mean age of approximately 60 years, ranging from roughly 23 to 79. Peripheral TCRbeta sequencing aimed to test whether ivuxolimab altered TCR sequence diversity and caused clonal T-cell expansion. Partial responses occurred in three dose-escalation patients: two with cutaneous melanoma and one with hepatocellular carcinoma. Prior anti-PD-1, anti-PD-L1 or anti-CTLA-4 therapy was permitted, and checkpoint inhibitors had been received by about 37% of dose-escalation patients. Of the roughly 51 patients in dose escalation, about 20 had hepatocellular carcinoma, some 15 had melanoma, 9 had renal cell carcinoma and 9 had head and neck cancer. The paper covers the monotherapy dose-escalation part of the phase I ivuxolimab trial, which included N of about 50 patients. Intravenous ivuxolimab was administered to patients every 2 weeks at six dose levels: 0.01, 0.1, 0.3, 1.5, 3 and 10 mg/kg. Study-level results and caveats: After ivuxolimab, CD8+ T cells had more expanded clones than CD4+ T cells on average. The antigen specificity of the clonally expanded peripheral T cells was not determined. Low levels of normalized T-cell clonal expansion were also seen in some patients who did not respond. In the 0.1-3.0 mg/kg groups, partial responders had among the lowest normalized peripheral clonal expansion, particularly in CD8+ T cells. At doses from 0.1 to 3.0 mg/kg, clonal expansion was seen in both CD4+ and CD8+ blood T cells between baseline and week 6.

The trial excluded patients who had a history of autoimmune disease or were on systemic immunosuppression. Peripheral blood for TCR sequencing was collected from all dose cohorts at baseline, on cycle 4 day 1, and on cycle 7 day 1. The samples were taken from a phase I, first-in-human, multicenter, open-label dose-escalation trial of ivuxolimab. Adults with locally advanced or metastatic melanoma, renal cell, hepatocellular, or head and neck squamous cell carcinoma were enrolled in the trial. Before TCR sequencing, CD4+ and CD8+ T cells were separately sorted from peripheral blood. V drops 7 bases and J drops 3 bases, leaving 10 bases in between. The CDR3 runs 13 amino acids, cysteine and phenylalanine included. Here the CDR3 DNA is all that survives: 39 bases in frame from base 1. The germline V gene (reference sequence) sets CDR1 to MNHNY and CDR2 to SVGAGI. For sequencing of the TCRbeta CDR3 region, genomic DNA was extracted from the sorted cells. The immunoSEQ Assay was used for sequencing of TCRbeta CDR3 regions. Sourced from immuneACCESS, this table was stored by TCRdb with only in-frame sequences that have V and J called. A share of the clones is absent; for the studies checked, an unresolved V gene accounts for under half, and the remainder has no known explanation. The table for this sample lists roughly 53,000 clones; 80% to 90% of them were counted only once. The top ten hold 52% of the sample.

A word on this clone: Its antigen target is currently unknown. No base qualities exist here, and no much larger clone lies one base off it.

The source of this sequence is an adult with an advanced solid tumor such as melanoma, head and neck, liver or kidney cancer. The sequencing used CD4+ or CD8+ T cells sorted from blood, collected in a trial of the OX40 agonist ivuxolimab. The sequence links TRBV6-6 to TRBJ1-5; the D gene assignment is ambiguous. Here the CDR3 is given as CASTPKFNQPQHF. The sequenced DNA: TGTGCCAGCACCCCCAAATTCAATCAGCCCCAGCATTTT.